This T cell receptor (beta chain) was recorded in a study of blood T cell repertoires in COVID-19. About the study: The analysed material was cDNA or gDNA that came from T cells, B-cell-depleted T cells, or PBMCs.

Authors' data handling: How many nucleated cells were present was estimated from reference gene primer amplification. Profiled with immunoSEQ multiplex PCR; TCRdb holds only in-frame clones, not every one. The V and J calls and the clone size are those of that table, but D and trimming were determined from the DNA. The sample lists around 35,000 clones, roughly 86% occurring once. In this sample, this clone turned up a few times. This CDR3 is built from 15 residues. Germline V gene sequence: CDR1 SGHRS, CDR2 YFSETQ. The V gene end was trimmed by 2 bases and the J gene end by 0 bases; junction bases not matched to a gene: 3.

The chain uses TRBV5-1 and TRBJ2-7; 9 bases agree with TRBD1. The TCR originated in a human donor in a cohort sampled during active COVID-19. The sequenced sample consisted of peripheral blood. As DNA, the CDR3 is TGCGCCAGCAGCTTACAGGGGGCAGGCTCCTACGAGCAGTACTTC. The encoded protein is CASSLQGAGSYEQYF. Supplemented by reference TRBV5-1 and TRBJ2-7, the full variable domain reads KAGVTQTPRYLIKTRGQQVTLSCSPISGHRSVSWYQQTPGQGLQFLFEYFSETQRNKGNFPGRFSGRQFSNSRSEMNVSTLELGDSALYLCASSLQGAGSYEQYFGPGTRLTVT.